The TCR beta chain under discussion was sequenced for a study of blood T cell repertoires in COVID-19. Study-wide background: Some COVID-19 samples were acute and others convalescent; all came from the United States, Italy and Spain. PBMCs, B-cell-depleted T cells, or T cells were the source of the cDNA or gDNA that made up the material.

Original methodology: The assay estimated nucleated cells by amplifying reference gene primers. Profiling relied on immunoSEQ multiplex PCR, and the TCRdb table lists in-frame clones only, not all of them. That table supplies the V and J calls and clone size; D and trimming were determined from the DNA. The sample lists about 150,000 clones, roughly four fifths occurring once. Germline V gene sequence: CDR1 GTSNPN, CDR2 SVGIG (reference sequence). This CDR3 comprises 15 residues. Between the trimmed V and J ends, which lost 6 bases and 1 base, there was a span of 15 bases. Sequenced: peripheral blood. The rearrangement joins TRBV30 to TRBJ2-2, with D maybe TRBD2 (6 bases). The origin of this receptor is an elderly woman with acute or convalescent COVID-19. The CDR3 here is CACTSGGLNTGELFF. The DNA of the CDR3 is TGTGCCTGCACCTCCGGGGGACTGAACACCGGGGAGCTGTTTTTT.